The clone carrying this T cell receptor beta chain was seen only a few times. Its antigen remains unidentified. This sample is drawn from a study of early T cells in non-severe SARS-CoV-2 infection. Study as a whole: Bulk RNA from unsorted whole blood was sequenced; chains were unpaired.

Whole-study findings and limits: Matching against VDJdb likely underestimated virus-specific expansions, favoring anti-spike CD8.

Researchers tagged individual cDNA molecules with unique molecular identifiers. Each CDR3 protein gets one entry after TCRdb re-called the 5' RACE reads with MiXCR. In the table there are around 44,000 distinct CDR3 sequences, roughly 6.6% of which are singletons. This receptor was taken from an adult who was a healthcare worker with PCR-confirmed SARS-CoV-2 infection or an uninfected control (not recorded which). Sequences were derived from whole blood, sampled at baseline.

CDR3 sequence reads: CATQLAGTEAFF. The DNA of the CDR3 is TGTGCCACCCAACTGGCAGGAACGGAAGCTTTCTTT. J is TRBJ1-1 and V is TRBV28; D gene ambiguous. The CDR3 is made up of 12 amino acids. The germline gives CDR1 MDHEN, CDR2 SYDVKM. V was pared by 10 bases and J by 8 bases, with 17 bases between.